The rows below give T cell receptor beta chains drawn from one sample of a study of cytomegalovirus exposure and HLA in healthy donors. Profiled with immunoSEQ multiplex PCR; TCRdb holds only in-frame clones, not every one. The table includes 120,000 or so clones, 10% detected once. Input material: PBMCs. The receptors derive from a woman younger than 30 in good health and CMV-seropositive. The CDR3 runs from the conserved cysteine through the conserved F or W. A D gene is named only where the DNA matches it firmly. Only part of the rows carry a size: once, few, many, or a class if the clone is expanded.

J	V	length	size	D	DNA	CDR3
TRBJ2-7	TRBV7-9	13	.	.	TGTGCCAGCAGCTTGGGGGACTCTTACGAGCAGTACTTC	CASSLGDSYEQYF
TRBJ2-4	TRBV15	20	.	TRBD1	TGTGCCACCAGCAACCGCCTTAGCGACGGGACAGGGTTCACCAAAAACATTCAGTACTTC	CATSNRLSDGTGFTKNIQYF
TRBJ2-6	TRBV29-1	13	few	TRBD1	TGCAGCGTGGGGACAGGAGTGGGCAACGTCCTGACTTTC	CSVGTGVGNVLTF
TRBJ1-5	TRBV30	14	few	.	TGTGCCTGGAGTGTTTCAGGGAATGGGCAGCCCCAGCATTTT	CAWSVSGNGQPQHF
TRBJ2-5	TRBV28	13	.	TRBD1	TGTGCCAGCAGATCGACAGGGGGAGAGACCCAGTACTTC	CASRSTGGETQYF
TRBJ1-5	TRBV19	11	.	TRBD1	TGTGCCAGTACCACGGTCGGGACAGTATTTTTT	CASTTVGTVFF
TRBJ2-1	TRBV27	19	.	TRBD2	TGTGCCAGCAGTACTCCTGGGACTAGCGGGAGTTTCGGGTACAATGAGCAGTTCTTC	CASSTPGTSGSFGYNEQFF
TRBJ2-6	TRBV19	18	.	.	TGTGCCAGTAGTGCTCAGGTCACTTATTACTCTGGGGCCAACGTCCTGACTTTC	CASSAQVTYYSGANVLTF
TRBJ2-7	TRBV5-6	19	few	TRBD2	TGTGCCAGCAGCTTGGTTTTTGGAGGGACTAGCGGGAAGTCCTACGAGCAGTACTTC	CASSLVFGGTSGKSYEQYF
TRBJ2-7	TRBV7-9	13	few	.	TGTGCCAGCAGCAGGGGCTTTTCCTACGAGCAGTACTTC	CASSRGFSYEQYF
TRBJ2-1	TRBV4-1	17	.	.	TGCGCCAGCAGCCAAGTCGGCCCAGGGATCCCCCCCCATGAGCAGTTCTTC	CASSQVGPGIPPHEQFF
TRBJ1-1	TRBV2	14	few	.	TGTGCCAGCAGTGATCGGCCGGGGGGGGGTGAAGCTTTCTTT	CASSDRPGGGEAFF
TRBJ1-1	TRBV6-5	15	few	.	TGTGCCAGCAGACGAGATCCAGGAGGGGTCACTGAAGCTTTCTTT	CASRRDPGGVTEAFF
TRBJ1-1	TRBV5-1	16	few	TRBD1	TGCGCCAGCAGCTTGGGGACAGGGCTTGGGAACACTGAAGCTTTCTTT	CASSLGTGLGNTEAFF
TRBJ2-7	TRBV5-1	15	few	TRBD1	TGCGCCAGCAGCTTGGGGGGCAGGGGGTCCTACGAGCAGTACTTC	CASSLGGRGSYEQYF
TRBJ2-3	TRBV5-1	15	.	.	TGCGCCAGCAGCTTGGTGCGGCCCCGCACAGATACGCAGTATTTT	CASSLVRPRTDTQYF
TRBJ2-7	TRBV13	15	.	TRBD1	TGTGCCAGCAGCCTCGATGGGACAGGGTCCTACGAGCAGTACTTC	CASSLDGTGSYEQYF
TRBJ2-5	TRBV7-9	11	few	.	TGTGCCAGCACGCCAGGGGAGACCCAGTACTTC	CASTPGETQYF
TRBJ2-7	TRBV7-9	14	few	.	TGTGCCAGCGTAAGATCAGGAACCCAATACGAGCAGTACTTC	CASVRSGTQYEQYF
TRBJ2-7	TRBV7-3	17	.	.	TGTGCCAGCAGCTTAAGTGGTGGGGCTAGCGTAAGCTACGAGCAGTACTTC	CASSLSGGASVSYEQYF
TRBJ1-2	TRBV6-5	12	few	TRBD1	TGTGCCAGCACCGACAGGGGAGGAGGCTACACCTTC	CASTDRGGGYTF
TRBJ2-2	TRBV14	15	few	TRBD1	TGTGCCAGCAGCCAAGAGACAGGGGTTAGCGGGGAGCTGTTTTTT	CASSQETGVSGELFF
TRBJ2-7	TRBV7-7	15	few	TRBD1	TGTGCTAGCAGCCACGGGACAGGACCCTACTACGAGCAGTACTTC	CASSHGTGPYYEQYF
TRBJ1-1	TRBV20-1	11	.	.	TGCAGTGCCGATGGACTCTCTGAAGCTTTCTTT	CSADGLSEAFF
TRBJ2-2	TRBV9	13	few	.	TGTGCCAGCAGCGCCTATAACCCCGGGGAGCTGTTTTTT	CASSAYNPGELFF
TRBJ1-2	TRBV28	15	few	.	TGTGCCAGCAGTTTAGGGGTTGGGAAAGGGAGCGGCTACACCTTC	CASSLGVGKGSGYTF
TRBJ2-2	TRBV28	15	few	TRBD2	TGTGCCAGCAGTTTGGCAGGGAGGGACACCGGGGAGCTGTTTTTT	CASSLAGRDTGELFF
TRBJ2-3	TRBV5-1	14	few	.	TGCGCCAGCACAATCGGGGGATTGGCAGATACGCAGTATTTT	CASTIGGLADTQYF
TRBJ2-1	TRBV27	14	.	.	TGTGCCAGCAGTTTAGACCGTCTAAGGAGTGAGCAGTTCTTC	CASSLDRLRSEQFF
TRBJ1-2	TRBV6-1	16	few	TRBD1	TGTGCCAGCAGTGGTCAGTCTAGGACAGGGGGCTATGGCTACACCTTC	CASSGQSRTGGYGYTF
TRBJ1-1	TRBV5-6	11	few	.	TGTGCCAGCAGCTCCCGCACTGAAGCTTTCTTT	CASSSRTEAFF
TRBJ2-7	TRBV2	13	few	.	TGTGCCAGTTCTGATGGGGCCGCCTACGAGCAGTACTTC	CASSDGAAYEQYF
TRBJ2-1	TRBV30	10	.	.	TGTGCCTGGATGAAACAAACCCAGTTCTTC	CAWMKQTQFF
TRBJ2-1	TRBV11-3	15	.	.	TGTGCCAGCAGCTTCGGTGGAGTAGAGGGCAATGAGCAGTTCTTC	CASSFGGVEGNEQFF
TRBJ2-5	TRBV5-1	15	.	.	TGCGCCAGCAGCTTAGCGGGTTGGCCCAGTAAGACCCAGTACTTC	CASSLAGWPSKTQYF
TRBJ2-7	TRBV11-2	15	.	TRBD2	TGTGCCAGCAGCTTAGGCACTAGCGGCTCCTACGAGCAGTACTTC	CASSLGTSGSYEQYF
TRBJ1-1	TRBV28	14	.	.	TGTGCCAGCAGTTTGAGGGGGTTCGGCACTGAAGCTTTCTTT	CASSLRGFGTEAFF
TRBJ2-3	TRBV2	14	few	.	TGTGCCAGCAGTGAGGGACTCCCCACAGATACGCAGTATTTT	CASSEGLPTDTQYF
TRBJ2-1	TRBV7-9	17	.	TRBD2	TGTGCCAGCACCCCACGGCGGCGGGAGAAGCAGGCCCTTGAGCAGTTCTTC	CASTPRRREKQALEQFF
TRBJ1-5	TRBV27	13	few	.	TGTGCCAGCAGTTTAGACAGAATCAGCCCCCAGCATTTT	CASSLDRISPQHF